These T cell receptor beta chains were read from a single sample in a study of blood T cell repertoires in COVID-19. The method was immunoSEQ multiplex PCR; TCRdb's version includes in-frame clones alone and lacks a portion of them. The sample carries 100,000 to 150,000 clones, around 89% recorded once. The sample taken for sequencing was peripheral blood. These receptors were collected from a man in his 70s with active COVID-19. CDR3s include the opening cysteine and the closing phenylalanine or tryptophan. A D gene is named only where the DNA matches it firmly. Not all rows give a size; the values are once, few, many and, for expanded clones, a class.

-,-,TRBV6-6,13,TRBJ2-2,TGTGCCAGCGGTCAGACAGTTGGCGGGGAGCTGTTTTTT,CASGQTVGGELFF
-,-,TRBV11-3,14,TRBJ2-7,TGTGCCAGCAGCTACGGACAAGACCCTACGAAGCAGTACTTC,CASSYGQDPTKQYF
-,-,TRBV27,12,TRBJ2-7,TGTGCCAGCAGTTTCAGTGGCTACGAGCAGTACTTC,CASSFSGYEQYF
-,-,TRBV28,15,TRBJ1-1,TGTGCCAGCAGTTTACCCCGACGGGTGAGCACTGAAGCTTTCTTT,CASSLPRRVSTEAFF
-,-,TRBV5-1,16,TRBJ2-2,TGCGCCAGCAGCTTGGAGCCGGGAACGAACACCGGGGAGCTGTTTTTT,CASSLEPGTNTGELFF
TRBD1,-,TRBV3-1/TRBV3-2,15,TRBJ2-1,TGTGCCAGCAGCCAACAACCGGGACAGGGGGCAAAGCAGTTCTTC,CASSQQPGQGAKQFF
TRBD1,once,TRBV5-4,13,TRBJ2-5,TGTGCCAGCAGCGGGACAGTCCAAGAGACCCAGTACTTC,CASSGTVQETQYF
TRBD1,few,TRBV7-9,17,TRBJ2-4,TGTGCCAGCAGCCATTTACAGGGGCGAGTAGCCAAAAACATTCAGTACTTC,CASSHLQGRVAKNIQYF
-,-,TRBV4-1,15,TRBJ1-6,TGCGCCAGCAGCCATCCTACGGGGGGGAATTCACCCCTCCACTTT,CASSHPTGGNSPLHF
-,-,TRBV25-1,14,TRBJ2-1,TGTGCCAGCAGTGAAAACAGCAGAAACAATGAGCAGTTCTTC,CASSENSRNNEQFF
TRBD1,-,TRBV18,14,TRBJ2-7,TGTGCCAGCTCCCGGGACAGGGGTTTCTACGAGCAGTACTTC,CASSRDRGFYEQYF
TRBD2,once,TRBV7-2,16,TRBJ2-1,TGTGCCAGCAGCCCCGGACTAGCGGGGTGGCTCGGTGAGCAGTTCTTC,CASSPGLAGWLGEQFF
TRBD2,-,TRBV28,13,TRBJ2-1,TGTGCCAGCATAATAGCGGGATCCAATGAGCAGTTCTTC,CASIIAGSNEQFF
TRBD2,once,TRBV29-1,14,TRBJ2-3,TGCAGCGGGTTAGCGGGAGTGAAAACAGATACGCAGTATTTT,CSGLAGVKTDTQYF
-,-,TRBV2,16,TRBJ2-7,TGTGCCAGCAGTGAGGGGGGGGCAGGGCACAAGAACGAGCAGTACTTC,CASSEGGAGHKNEQYF
-,-,TRBV30,13,TRBJ2-7,TGTGCCTGGAGTAAGGGGATAGGGAACGAGCAGTACTTC,CAWSKGIGNEQYF
-,-,TRBV14,16,TRBJ2-7,TGTGCCAGCAGCCATCCGGGGGTCCGTAGCAGCTACGAGCAGTACTTC,CASSHPGVRSSYEQYF
-,-,TRBV11-2,15,TRBJ2-5,TGTGCCAGCAGCTTAGAGCGGGCGGCTCAAGGGACCCAGTACTTC,CASSLERAAQGTQYF
TRBD1,-,TRBV28,15,TRBJ2-2,TGTGCCAGCAGGGCACAGGGGCGGTGGACCGGGGAGCTGTTTTTT,CASRAQGRWTGELFF
TRBD1,once,TRBV5-1,13,TRBJ2-7,TGCGCCAGCAGAGGGACAGGGGGCTCCGAGCAGTACTTC,CASRGTGGSEQYF
TRBD1,-,TRBV28,13,TRBJ1-1,TGTGCCAGCAGTCAGGGGGATTGGACTGAAGCTTTCTTT,CASSQGDWTEAFF
TRBD1,once,TRBV2,15,TRBJ1-5,TGTGCCAGCAGCCGACAGGGGGCAGGCAATCAGCCCCAGCATTTT,CASSRQGAGNQPQHF
TRBD1,-,TRBV24-1,16,TRBJ2-5,TGTGCCACCAGTGATTGGGACAGGGGAGGGCAAGAGACCCAGTACTTC,CATSDWDRGGQETQYF
TRBD1,-,TRBV2,15,TRBJ2-4,TGTGCCAGCAGTTACGACAGGGGAAACGGGAACATTCAGTACTTC,CASSYDRGNGNIQYF
-,-,TRBV6-4,13,TRBJ2-4,TGTGCCAGCAAGAGGAGACTTCGGAACATTCAGTACTTC,CASKRRLRNIQYF
-,-,TRBV28,14,TRBJ2-5,TGTGCCAGCAGTTTTAGTTCGGTTCAAGAGACCCAGTACTTC,CASSFSSVQETQYF
-,once,TRBV24-1,16,TRBJ1-2,TGTGCCACCAGTGACCCTTCACAGGGACCTAACTATGGCTACACCTTC,CATSDPSQGPNYGYTF
-,-,TRBV28,14,TRBJ2-3,TGTGCCAGCAGTTTGAGCGGCGCTACAGCCTCGCAGTATTTT,CASSLSGATASQYF
TRBD2,-,TRBV6-5,15,TRBJ2-7,TGTGCCAGCAGTTACGGTTTGGGGGGGGGTTACGAGCAGTACTTC,CASSYGLGGGYEQYF